Presented here are 27 T cell receptor beta chains from one specimen sequenced in a study of T cells in Graves' hyperthyroidism and ophthalmopathy. TCR beta CDR3 regions were amplified from RNA. A set of HTBI primers served as the primers for a first-round RT-PCR of the TCR CDR3. A single record per CDR3 protein comes from TCRdb applying MiXCR to the multiplex PCR reads. Of a few hundred thousand distinct CDR3 sequences listed, under 20% are singletons. The material sequenced was blood. Receptors originate from a woman aged 18-29 years with Graves' hyperthyroidism.

This clonotype has a count of ten or more. The V gene is TRBV6-2 or TRBV6-3, the J gene TRBJ1-3; D remains ambiguous. Germline V gene data show CDR1 as MNHEY and CDR2 as SVGEGT. Trimming left V 7 bases short and J 0 bases short, with 10 bases between. The length of the CDR3 is 14 residues. The CDR3 spells CASMQASSGNTIYF. CDR3 nucleotides: TGTGCCAGCATGCAGGCGAGCTCTGGAAACACCATATATTTT.

This clonotype was observed a handful of times. The chain links TRBV2 to TRBJ1-6; no definite D call. Germline V gene lookup returns CDR1 SNHLY and CDR2 FYNNEI. Trimming cost V 2 bases and J 5 bases, with 16 bases left between them. This CDR3 region has 17 residues. The CDR3 reads CASSEWIWVGDNSPLHF. The DNA of the CDR3 is TGTGCCAGCAGTGAATGGATCTGGGTAGGCGATAATTCACCCCTCCACTTT.

This clonotype showed up just a few times. The chain employs TRBV3-1 and TRBJ1-3; the match to TRBD1 covers 7 bases. V shed 3 bases, J shed 1 base, and the junction held 3 bases outside the gene matches. Germline V gene sequence: CDR1 LGHDT, CDR2 YNNKEL (reference sequence). This CDR3 is 15 amino acids long. This chain's CDR3 is CASSQARGSGNTIYF. In DNA, the CDR3 is TGTGCCAGCAGCCAGGCCAGGGGGTCTGGAAACACCATATATTTT.

This clonotype was observed many times. The chain uses TRBV7-9 and TRBJ2-5; D ambiguous. Germline values: CDR1 SEHNR, CDR2 FQNEAQ (reference sequence). This CDR3 is 14 amino acids long. The ends were cut back, 1 base at V and 7 bases at J, with 13 bases in the middle. CDR3 bases: TGTGCCAGCAGCTTAGTCAGGTCGGTGGGGACCCAGTACTTC. This translates into CASSLVRSVGTQYF.

The chain has TRBV27 and TRBJ1-2; 7 positions agree with TRBD1. J gave up 5 bases and V 4 bases, and 7 bases lay outside the gene matches. Germline values: CDR1 MNHEY, CDR2 SMNVEV (reference sequence). The CDR3 totals 14 residues. Here the CDR3 reads CASSSTGTVYGYTF. CDR3 DNA: TGTGCCAGCAGTTCCACCGGGACAGTTTATGGCTACACCTTC.

This clonotype was detected many times. The V and J genes are TRBV7-8 and TRBJ1-1; no clear D gene. The CDR3 length is 13 residues. Trimming left V 5 bases short and J 0 bases short, with 7 bases between. CDR1 and CDR2 from the germline V gene are SGHVS and FQNEAQ. The CDR3 reads CASSPDLNTEAFF. The DNA of the CDR3 is TGTGCCAGCAGCCCCGATTTGAACACTGAAGCTTTCTTT. The complete variable domain, with remaining parts taken from reference TRBV7-8 and TRBJ1-1, reads GAGVSQSPRYKVAKRGQDVALRCDPISGHVSLFWYQQALGQGPEFLTYFQNEAQLDKSGLPSDRFFAERPEGSVSTLKIQRTQQEDSAVYLCASSPDLNTEAFFGQGTRLTVV.

This clonotype was seen a handful of times. The gene calls are TRBV18 and TRBJ2-2; a weak D match, TRBD2 (6 bases). The CDR3 totals 15 residues. CDR1 and CDR2 (germline): KGHSH, LQKENI. Trimming stripped 3 bases from V and 3 bases from J, with 11 bases between. This chain's CDR3 is CASSPYRGDTGELFF. For the CDR3, the DNA is TGTGCCAGCTCACCTTATCGCGGGGACACCGGGGAGCTGTTTTTT.

This clonotype was recorded at least ten times. The CDR3 DNA sequence: TGCAGTGCTAGTTGGGGCGGAGGTGCCTATGGCTACACCTTC. Translation: CSASWGGGAYGYTF. This chain joins TRBV20-1 and TRBJ1-2; tentatively, D is TRBD1 (5 bases). Trimming cost V 3 bases and J 4 bases, with 15 bases left between them. Germline CDR1 reads DFQATT; CDR2 reads SNEGSKA (reference sequence). The CDR3 consists of 14 residues.

In the case of this clonotype: The junction differs from germline at one of its ends, possibly a read error. The rearrangement links TRBV12-3 or TRBV12-4 to TRBJ1-1; D may be TRBD1 (6 bases). The CDR3 spans 13 residues. DNA of the CDR3: TGTGCCAGCAGTAACAGGGTTGACACTGAAGCTCTCTTT. Protein sequence: CASSNRVDTEALF.

Ten or more counts support this clonotype. The V gene is TRBV28, the J gene TRBJ1-5; weak D call: TRBD1 (6 bases). This CDR3 is 14 amino acids long. Looked up from germline, CDR1 is MDHEN and CDR2 is SYDVKM. Trimming cost V 7 bases and J 7 bases, with 17 bases left between them. The CDR3 protein is CASTIGGAGQPQHF. The DNA of the CDR3 is TGTGCCAGCACCATCGGGGGGGCTGGGCAGCCCCAGCATTTT.

Of note for this clonotype: The junction departs from germline at one end; a sequencing error may be responsible. This rearrangement joins TRBV12-3 or TRBV12-4 to TRBJ1-1; possible D gene TRBD1, 6 bases. CDR3 size: 14 residues. CDR3 bases: TGTGCCAGCAGTTTCCGGGGGCCAGGCACTGAAGCTTGCTTT. This encodes CASSFRGPGTEACF.

This clonotype was picked up many times. This chain connects TRBV18 to TRBJ2-5; a possible D gene is TRBD1 (5 bases). The germline V and J ends were trimmed by 2 bases and 4 bases, with 8 bases remaining between them. Germline lookup yields CDR1 KGHSH and CDR2 LQKENI. The CDR3 length is 13 residues. The DNA of the CDR3 is TGTGCCAGCTCACCAGCAGGGTCAGAGACCCAGTACTTC. Encoded protein: CASSPAGSETQYF. The variable domain in full, completed from reference TRBV18 and TRBJ2-5, reads NAGVMQNPRHLVRRRGQEARLRCSPMKGHSHVYWYRQLPEEGLKFMVYLQKENIIDESGMPKERFSAEFPKEGPSILRIQQVVRGDSAAYFCASSPAGSETQYFGPGTRLLVL.

This clonotype was counted at least ten times. The J gene is TRBJ1-5, the V gene TRBV2, with a tentative D call TRBD1 (5 bases). Germline CDR1 and CDR2: SNHLY and FYNNEI. The V end lost 7 bases, the J end lost 8 bases, and 12 bases lay between the germline ends. The length of the CDR3 is 12 residues. CDR3 sequence: CASTADSKPQHF. CDR3 bases: TGTGCCAGCACCGCTGACAGTAAGCCCCAGCATTTT.

This clonotype has at least ten counts. The V and J genes are TRBV11-2 and TRBJ1-3; D is undetermined. Trimming removed 2 bases from V and 12 bases from J, with 8 bases in between. The germline V gene has CDR1 SGHAT and CDR2 FQNNGV. The CDR3 consists of 11 residues. The CDR3 spells CASSLSAFIYF. The CDR3 coding sequence is TGTGCCAGCAGCTTATCCGCGTTCATATATTTT. Using reference TRBV11-2 and TRBJ1-3 for the parts outside the CDR3, the full variable domain is EAGVAQSPRYKIIEKRQSVAFWCNPISGHATLYWYQQILGQGPKLLIQFQNNGVVDDSQLPKDRFSAERLKGVDSTLKIQPAKLEDSAVYLCASSLSAFIYFGEGSWLTVV.

There are a few counts of this clonotype. This chain uses TRBV4-1 with TRBJ1-5; no clear D gene. With 1 base removed from V and 5 bases from J, the gap between germline ends came to 12 bases. Germline lookup yields CDR1 MGHRA and CDR2 YSYEKL. This CDR3 is 15 amino acids long. In DNA, the CDR3 is TGCGCCAGCAGCCAAGTAGTCGCAGTCTATCAGCCCCAGCATTTT. Translating gives CASSQVVAVYQPQHF.

The chain recombines TRBV11-2 with TRBJ2-2; 10 bases fit TRBD2. With 5 bases clipped from V and 7 bases from J, the junction kept 10 bases outside the gene matches. The germline gives CDR1 SGHAT, CDR2 FQNNGV. The CDR3 totals 16 residues. CDR3 region: CASSLHQRGGLGELFF. As DNA, the CDR3 is TGTGCCAGCAGCCTCCACCAGCGGGGGGGCCTCGGGGAGCTGTTTTTT.

The V call is TRBV6-5, the J call TRBJ2-7, with D maybe TRBD2 (6 bases). V was clipped by 0 bases and J by 5 bases, with 20 bases between them. CDR3 length equals 17 residues. The V gene's germline CDR1 is MNHEY and CDR2 SVGAGI. The CDR3 nucleotides are TGTGCCAGCAGTTACTCTTTTTCCGGAGGGGCGCAAAACGAGCAGTACTTC. Protein sequence: CASSYSFSGGAQNEQYF.

This clonotype was counted between two and nine times. The chain has TRBV5-1 and TRBJ2-1, with D possibly TRBD1 on 6 matching bases. The CDR3 is 13 residues long. With 7 bases removed from V and 8 bases from J, the gap between germline ends came to 16 bases. Looked up from germline, CDR1 is SGHRS and CDR2 is YFSETQ. This CDR3 is CASSREGEYEQFF. CDR3 nucleotide sequence: TGCGCCAGCTCCCGTGAGGGGGAGTATGAGCAGTTCTTC. Drawing the rest from reference TRBV5-1 and TRBJ2-1, the complete variable domain is KAGVTQTPRYLIKTRGQQVTLSCSPISGHRSVSWYQQTPGQGLQFLFEYFSETQRNKGNFPGRFSGRQFSNSRSEMNVSTLELGDSALYLCASSREGEYEQFFGPGTRLTVL.

This clonotype was observed many times. This chain uses TRBV28 with TRBJ1-1, with 8 bases matching TRBD1. V lost 5 bases to trimming and J lost 5 bases; unmatched junction nucleotides: 7. The length of the CDR3 is 14 residues. Germline CDR1 reads MDHEN; CDR2 reads SYDVKM. CDR3 nucleotide sequence: TGTGCCAGCAGTCCAGGGGGCGGCTTGACTGAAGCTTTCTTT. It yields the protein CASSPGGGLTEAFF.

This clonotype was seen at least ten times. This chain links TRBV29-1 with TRBJ1-1; 11 nucleotides match TRBD1. Germline CDR1 and CDR2: SQVTM and ANQGSEA. The CDR3 is made up of 14 amino acids. V gave up 6 bases and J gave up 1 base; unmatched junction bases: 4. The CDR3: CSVPDRGPNTEAFF. Here the CDR3 DNA reads TGCAGCGTGCCGGACAGGGGGCCGAACACTGAAGCTTTCTTT.

In this sample, this clonotype turned up many times. A clone one base away is much larger, so this may be a read error. The rearrangement joins TRBV20-1 to TRBJ2-7; tentative D call: TRBD2 (6 bases). Trimming left V 0 bases short and J 4 bases short, with 7 bases between. CDR3 length: 12 amino acids. CDR1 is DFQATT, CDR2 SNEGSKA, per germline (reference sequence). The chain's CDR3 is CSAREGGYEQYF. The CDR3, as DNA: TGCAGTGCTAGAGAGGGGGGATACGAGCAGTACTTC.

This clonotype was counted ten times or more. V is TRBV27 and J is TRBJ1-1; possible D gene TRBD1, 6 bases. The CDR3 sequence is 16 residues long. Per germline, CDR1 MNHEY and CDR2 SMNVEV (reference sequence). V gave up 0 bases and J gave up 5 bases, with 16 bases separating them. The CDR3 here is CASSLSRGLWDTEAFF. CDR3 in DNA: TGTGCCAGCAGTTTATCGCGGGGGCTCTGGGATACTGAAGCTTTCTTT.

Many counts were recorded for this clonotype. The V gene is TRBV7-9, the J gene TRBJ1-1; D gene unclear. Germline CDR1 SEHNR, CDR2 FQNEAQ (reference sequence). V lost 5 bases and J lost 0, with 7 bases in between. The CDR3 is 13 residues long. The CDR3 region has the DNA TGTGCCAGCAGCGCTAGGGTGAACACTGAAGCTTTCTTT. This gives the protein CASSARVNTEAFF.

This chain connects TRBV6-2 or TRBV6-3 to TRBJ2-7, with D unresolved. With 8 bases removed from V and 3 bases from J, the gap between germline ends came to 8 bases. The CDR3 sequence is 11 residues long. From germline, CDR1 is MNHEY and CDR2 SVGEGT. The DNA of the CDR3 is TGTGCCAGCGGGGATTACTACGAGCAGTACTTC. Its translation is CASGDYYEQYF.

The chain has TRBV12-3 or TRBV12-4 and TRBJ2-5, with D possibly being TRBD1 or TRBD2 (5 bases each). Trimming left V 4 bases short and J 4 bases short, with 16 bases between. The CDR3 consists of 15 residues. CDR3 sequence reads: CASSSQGPQRETQYF. Written as DNA, the CDR3 is TGTGCCAGCAGTTCCCAGGGACCCCAGAGAGAGACCCAGTACTTC.

This clonotype was observed at least ten times. V gene TRBV12-3 or TRBV12-4 combines with J gene TRBJ1-2; D remains unclear. The V end was cut by 5 bases, the J end by 8 bases, with 12 bases between. CDR3 size: 12 residues. CDR3 sequence reads: CASSLRPPGYTF. Here the CDR3 DNA reads TGTGCCAGCAGTCTTCGTCCTCCCGGCTACACCTTC.

This clonotype was picked up one time. The chain employs TRBV5-1 and TRBJ1-1; no clear D. The germline CDR1 and CDR2 sequences are SGHRS and YFSETQ. The CDR3 sequence is 14 residues long. Trimming stripped 0 bases from V and 1 base from J, with 7 bases between. The chain's CDR3 is CASSLAPQNTEAFF. As DNA, the CDR3 is TGCGCCAGCAGCTTGGCCCCACAGAACACTGAAGCTTTCTTT.